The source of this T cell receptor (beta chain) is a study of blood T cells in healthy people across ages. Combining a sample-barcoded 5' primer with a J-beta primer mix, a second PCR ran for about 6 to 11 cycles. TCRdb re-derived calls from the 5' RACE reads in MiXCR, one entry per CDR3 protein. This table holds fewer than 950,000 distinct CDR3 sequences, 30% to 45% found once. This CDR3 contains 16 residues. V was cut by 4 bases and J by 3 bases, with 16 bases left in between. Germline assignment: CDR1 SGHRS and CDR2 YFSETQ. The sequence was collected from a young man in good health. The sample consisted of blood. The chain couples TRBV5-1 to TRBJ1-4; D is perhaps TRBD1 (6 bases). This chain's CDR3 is CASSALGALANEKLFF. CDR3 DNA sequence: TGCGCCAGCAGCGCTCTGGGGGCGCTGGCTAATGAAAAACTGTTTTTT.